This record looks at one T cell receptor beta chain sequence and its context. This record belongs to a study of blood T cell repertoires in COVID-19. Trimming cost V 7 bases and J 6 bases; bases outside gene matches: 12. The CDR3 extends over 16 amino acids. Germline V CDR1 and CDR2: SGHRS, YFSETQ. Here immunoSEQ multiplex PCR was the method, and the copy in TCRdb shows in-frame clones only, minus some. The sample lists about 55,000 clones, approximately 85% occurring once. Specimen: peripheral blood. V and J are TRBV5-1 and TRBJ2-2, with 10 bases that match TRBD1. The receptor was isolated from a human donor in a cohort sampled during active COVID-19. In DNA, the CDR3 is TGCGCCAGCTTCGCCGGACAGGGGGTAACAGCCGGGGAGCTGTTTTTT. This translates into CASFAGQGVTAGELFF.